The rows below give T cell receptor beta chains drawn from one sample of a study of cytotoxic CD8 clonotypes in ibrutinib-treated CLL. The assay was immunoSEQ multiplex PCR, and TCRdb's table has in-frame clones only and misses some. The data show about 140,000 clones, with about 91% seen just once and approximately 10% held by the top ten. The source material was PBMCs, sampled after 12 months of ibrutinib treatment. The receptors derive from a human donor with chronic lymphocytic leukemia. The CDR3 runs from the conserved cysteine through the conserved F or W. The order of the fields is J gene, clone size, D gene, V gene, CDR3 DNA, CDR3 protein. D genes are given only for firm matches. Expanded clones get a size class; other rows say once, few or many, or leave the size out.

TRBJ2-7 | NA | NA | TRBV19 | TGTGCCAGTAGTATATTCAGGGGATCGGTCCACGAGCAGTACTTC | CASSIFRGSVHEQYF
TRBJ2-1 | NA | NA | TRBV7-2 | TGTGCCATCCCAAAATCGACACTAAATGAGCAGTTCTTC | CAIPKSTLNEQFF
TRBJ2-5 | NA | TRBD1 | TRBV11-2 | TGTGCCAGCAGCTTAACCAGACAGGGATCTGAGGGCCAGTACTTC | CASSLTRQGSEGQYF
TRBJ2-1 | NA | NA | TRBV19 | TGTGCCAGTAGTCGGAGACAGGTGGATGAGCAGTTCTTC | CASSRRQVDEQFF
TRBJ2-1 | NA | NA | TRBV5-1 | TGCGCCAGCAGCTTCGGGCCTAGGAATGAGCAGTTCTTC | CASSFGPRNEQFF
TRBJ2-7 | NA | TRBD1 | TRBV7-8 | TGTGCCAGCAGGGCACAGGGGCACGAGCAGTACTTC | CASRAQGHEQYF
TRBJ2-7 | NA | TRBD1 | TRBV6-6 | TGTGCCAGCAGTCCCACCGGGACAGGGGGCGAGCAGTACTTC | CASSPTGTGGEQYF
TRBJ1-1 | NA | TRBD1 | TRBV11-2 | TGTGCCACCTGGACAGGGGGCTTGAACACTGAAGCTTTCTTT | CATWTGGLNTEAFF
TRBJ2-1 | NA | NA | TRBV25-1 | TGTGCCAGCCATGTGTGGAATGAGCAGTTCTTC | CASHVWNEQFF
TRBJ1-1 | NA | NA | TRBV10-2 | TGCGCCAGCAGTGAGTATCCAGGGAACACTGAAGCTTTCTTT | CASSEYPGNTEAFF
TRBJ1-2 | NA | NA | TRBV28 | TGTGCCAGTGGATGGGCTTATGGCTACACCTTC | CASGWAYGYTF
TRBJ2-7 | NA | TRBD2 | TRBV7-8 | TGTGCCAGCAGCAAGAACCTAGCGGGCAGCTCCTACGAGCAGTACTTC | CASSKNLAGSSYEQYF
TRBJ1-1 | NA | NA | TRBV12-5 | TGTGCTAGTGGTTTGGTACTCGGGGACCCAAGTGGGGCTGAAGCTTTCTTT | CASGLVLGDPSGAEAFF
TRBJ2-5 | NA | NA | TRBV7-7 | TGTGCTAGCAGCTTAATGGGCCAAGTTGGAGAGACCCAGTACTTC | CASSLMGQVGETQYF
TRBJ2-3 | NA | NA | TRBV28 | TGTGCCAGCAGTTCCCCTAGGCGGGACGGCACAGATACGCAGTATTTT | CASSSPRRDGTDTQYF
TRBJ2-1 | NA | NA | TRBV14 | TGTGCCAGCAGCCAAGACAGGGTAGTCGGGAATGAGCAGTTCTTC | CASSQDRVVGNEQFF
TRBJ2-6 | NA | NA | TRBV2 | TGTGCCAGCGTCAGTGATGGGGCCAACGTCCTGACTTTC | CASVSDGANVLTF
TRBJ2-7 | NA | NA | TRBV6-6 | TGTGCCAGCAGTTACGACCAGGGGTGGTACGAGCAGTACTTC | CASSYDQGWYEQYF
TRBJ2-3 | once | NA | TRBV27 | TGTGCCAGCAGTTTCCAGGGACTGAGCACAGATACGCAGTATTTT | CASSFQGLSTDTQYF
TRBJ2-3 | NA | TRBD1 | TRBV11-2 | TGTGCCAGCAGCTCCGGACAGGGTACCGATACGCAGTATTTT | CASSSGQGTDTQYF
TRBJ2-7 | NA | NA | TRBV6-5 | TGTGCCAGCAGTTACCGCAGTACGGCTGCCGAGCAGTACTTC | CASSYRSTAAEQYF
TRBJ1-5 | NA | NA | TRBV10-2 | TGCGCCAGCAGTGAGTCGGGAGGAGAGTGGCCCCAGCATTTT | CASSESGGEWPQHF
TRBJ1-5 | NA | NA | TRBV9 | TGTGCCAGCAGCGTAGACGGGGGGAAAGGACAGCCCCAGCATTTT | CASSVDGGKGQPQHF
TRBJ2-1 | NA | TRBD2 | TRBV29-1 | TGCAGCGTTGAGGGACTAGCGGTTGGGGGGCAGTTCTTC | CSVEGLAVGGQFF
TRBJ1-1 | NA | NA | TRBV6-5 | TGTGCCAGCAGTTACTCCGGCGGGACTGAAGCTTTCTTT | CASSYSGGTEAFF
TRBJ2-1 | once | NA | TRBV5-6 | TGTGCCAGCAGCTTCGCTAGGACCCCCATTTCATATGAGCAGTTCTTC | CASSFARTPISYEQFF
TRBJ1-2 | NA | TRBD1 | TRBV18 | TGTGCCAGCTCAGCAGGGGGTCCGGACTATGGCTACACCTTC | CASSAGGPDYGYTF
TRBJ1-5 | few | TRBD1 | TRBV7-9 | TGTGCCAGCAGCTTAGGAGGACAGGGAGGTCAGCCCCAGCATTTT | CASSLGGQGGQPQHF
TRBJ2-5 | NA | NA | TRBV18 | TGTGCCAGCTCACCGGACTCTCAAGAGACCCAGTACTTC | CASSPDSQETQYF
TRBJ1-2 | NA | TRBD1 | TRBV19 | TGTGCCAGTAGTATAAATTGGGCAGGGGGAATCTATGGCTACACCTTC | CASSINWAGGIYGYTF
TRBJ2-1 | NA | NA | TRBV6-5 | TGTGCCACCCGCAGCCAGGCAAATGAGCAGTTCTTC | CATRSQANEQFF
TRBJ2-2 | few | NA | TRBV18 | TGTGCCAGCTCACCCTCAGGGTCCACCGGGGAGCTGTTTTTT | CASSPSGSTGELFF
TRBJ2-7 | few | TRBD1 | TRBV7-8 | TGTGCCAGCAGCCTGACAGGACAGGCCTACGAGCAGTACTTC | CASSLTGQAYEQYF
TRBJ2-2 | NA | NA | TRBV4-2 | TGTGCCAGCAGCCAAGATTTAGGGGTCCTGGGGGAGCTGTTTTTT | CASSQDLGVLGELFF
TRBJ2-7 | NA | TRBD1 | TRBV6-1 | TGTGCCAGCAGTGAAGGGGGGGCAGGGGGCTTTTACGAGCAGTACTTC | CASSEGGAGGFYEQYF
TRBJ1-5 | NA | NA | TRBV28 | TGTGCCAGCAGTTTATGGGGACAGCCCCAGCATTTT | CASSLWGQPQHF
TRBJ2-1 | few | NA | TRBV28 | TGTGCCAGCAGGTCCCTAAGGGGGACCCACAATGAGCAGTTCTTC | CASRSLRGTHNEQFF
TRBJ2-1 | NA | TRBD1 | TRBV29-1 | TGCAGCGTTGATACCACAGGGGTTGAGCAGTTCTTC | CSVDTTGVEQFF
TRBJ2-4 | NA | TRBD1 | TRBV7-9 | TGTGCCAGCAGCTTAGAAGGGACAGGGGAAAACATTCAGTACTTC | CASSLEGTGENIQYF
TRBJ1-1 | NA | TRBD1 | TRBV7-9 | TGTGCCAGCAGCTCGCGACAGGGGACGAACACTGAAGCTTTCTTT | CASSSRQGTNTEAFF
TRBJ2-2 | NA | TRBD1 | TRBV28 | TGTGCCAGCAGAACGGGACAGTCGAACACCGGGGAGCTGTTTTTT | CASRTGQSNTGELFF
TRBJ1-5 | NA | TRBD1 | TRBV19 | TGTGCCAGTAGTATTGACAGGGGAAATCAGCCCCAGCATTTT | CASSIDRGNQPQHF
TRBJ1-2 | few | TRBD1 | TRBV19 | TGTGCCAGTAGTAGGGACAGGATGGGCTACACCTTC | CASSRDRMGYTF
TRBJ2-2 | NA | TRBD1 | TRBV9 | TGTGCCAGCACCGATAAACCCGGGACAGGGCTTACCGGGGAGCTGTTTTTT | CASTDKPGTGLTGELFF
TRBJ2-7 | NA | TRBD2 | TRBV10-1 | TGCGCCAGCAGCCTCGGACTAGCGGGGACTCACGAGCAGTACTTC | CASSLGLAGTHEQYF
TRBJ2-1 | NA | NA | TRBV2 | TGTGCCAGCAGTGTGGGAGGTAGGGGCATATCCCTAGACAATGAGCAGTTCTTC | CASSVGGRGISLDNEQFF
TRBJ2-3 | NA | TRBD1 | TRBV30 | TGTGCCTGGAGGAAAAAGGGGGCTAATTCAGATACGCAGTATTTT | CAWRKKGANSDTQYF
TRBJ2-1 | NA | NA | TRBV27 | TGTGCCAGCAGTTTAGGGGGGCCCAATGAGCAGTTCTTC | CASSLGGPNEQFF
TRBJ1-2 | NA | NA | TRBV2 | TGTGCCAGCAGTAGAACGGGGAACTATGGCTACACCTTC | CASSRTGNYGYTF
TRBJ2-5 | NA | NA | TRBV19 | TGTGCCAGTAGTATAGGTACCGGGACAAACTACGGAGAGACCCAGTACTTC | CASSIGTGTNYGETQYF
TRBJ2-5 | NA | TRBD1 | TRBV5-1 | TGCGCCAGCAGCGGAGGGGACAGGGCAGGGGAGACCCAGTACTTC | CASSGGDRAGETQYF
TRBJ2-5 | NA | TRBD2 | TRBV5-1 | TGCGCCAGCCTCCCGGGGGGGGTTCTAAGCCAAGAGACCCAGTACTTC | CASLPGGVLSQETQYF
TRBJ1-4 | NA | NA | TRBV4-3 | TGCGCCAGCAGCCAAGATCGGACTGCCGGAAATGAAAAACTGTTTTTT | CASSQDRTAGNEKLFF
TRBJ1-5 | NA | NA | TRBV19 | TGTGCCAGTAGCTCAGTGGTGGGCCAGCCCCAGCATTTT | CASSSVVGQPQHF
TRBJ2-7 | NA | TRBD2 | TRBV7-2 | TGTGCCAGCAGCTTAACTAGCGGGAGATGGACCTACGAGCAGTACTTC | CASSLTSGRWTYEQYF
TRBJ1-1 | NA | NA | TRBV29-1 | TGCAGCGTCGAATACAGCCAGAACACTGAAGCTTTCTTT | CSVEYSQNTEAFF
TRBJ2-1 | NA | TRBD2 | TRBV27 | TGTGCCAGCAGTTTTGGACTAGCGGAATACAATGAGCAGTTCTTC | CASSFGLAEYNEQFF
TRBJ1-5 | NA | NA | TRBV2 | TGTGCCAGCAGTGAGGCCCCATCTAGCAATCAGCCCCAGCATTTT | CASSEAPSSNQPQHF
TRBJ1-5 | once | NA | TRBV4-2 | TGTGCCAGCAGCCAAACCGGACGGCTGAGCTCCAATCAGCCCCAGCATTTT | CASSQTGRLSSNQPQHF
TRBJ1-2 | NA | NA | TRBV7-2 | TGTGCCAGCGAGTTCCTGGGACATCATACCTTC | CASEFLGHHTF